Detailed here is one T cell receptor (beta chain). What it binds is not known. The data belong to a study of cytomegalovirus exposure and HLA in healthy donors. Whole-study context: The study's early data release held roughly 91 million unique TCRs from HLA-typed donors. The study's findings and limits: In a later analysis, an Asian-associated ancestry cluster reportedly showed fewer N-insertions than the roughly 700-donor mean. In vitro experiments confirmed that a few CMV-associated chains were specific for CMV antigens.

Germline CDR1 reads MGHDK; CDR2 reads SYGVNS. Trimming took 10 bases from V and 4 from J; bases not matched to a gene: 13. The CDR3 length is 17 residues. In the PCR, 60 Vbeta and 13 Jbeta primers were used. TCRdb keeps only in-frame clones here, not all; method: immunoSEQ multiplex PCR. The data show around 150,000 clones, 80% to 90% seen once. The genes are TRBV25-1 and TRBJ2-6, with TRBD1 identical over 10 bases. This TCR came from a man between 18 and 35 years old in good health and CMV-seropositive. Sequences were obtained from PBMCs. The CDR3 nucleotides are TGTGCCAACCGGGACAGGGGCCTCAAGTGGGGGGCCAACGTCCTGACTTTC. Translated, it gives CANRDRGLKWGANVLTF.